This TCR beta chain came from a study of blood T cells in healthy people across ages (dated by TCRdb to between 2015 and 2017). For context, the study as a whole: In model experiments, roughly one uniquely barcoded TCR beta cDNA molecule per two T cells was captured by template switching. To avoid experimental bias, donors of different ages were distributed randomly across sequencing lanes. The donors were split into four age groups: young (average approximately 16 years), middle-aged (about 40), aged (more than 60) and long-lived (roughly 86). The study measured age-related changes in TCR beta repertoire diversity using deep sequencing normalized with unique cDNA molecular identifiers. Using the same blood draw, the study looked at two additional independent replicas of 1 million unique cDNA reads for two donors, one aged 18 to 30 and the other aged 80 or older. General study outcomes and caveats: There was a strong correlation between observed TCR beta diversity and the percentage of naive T cells measured by flow cytometry. As age increased, observed TCR beta diversity per million T cells dropped in a roughly linear way, and a significant reduction was already evident by age 40. Since profiling was done on bulk unsorted PBMCs, naive and antigen-experienced compartments could not be conclusively compared. Compared with the aged group, the long-lived group had more naive CD4+ T cells, fewer expanded clones and increased TCR diversity, suggesting age selection. Total diversity estimates from one million sequenced T cells were considered lower bounds and underestimates. Because donor CMV infection status was unknown, age-related changes in expanded clonotypes were potentially confounded.

Counted from cysteine to phenylalanine, this CDR3 has 13 amino acids. Of all the DNA, just the CDR3 is kept, 39 bases in frame from base 1. Via the germline V gene, CDR1 is SGHRS and CDR2 YFSETQ. V is clipped by 5 bases and J by 1 base, and the sequence between their germline boundaries is 9 bases long. Donors were roughly 40 systemically healthy Caucasian individuals from Russia aged 6 to 90 years. Roughly 9 milliliters of peripheral blood were drawn from each donor into EDTA-treated Vacutainer tubes. Ficoll-Paque density-gradient centrifugation was used to isolate PBMCs, with at least 7 million obtained per sample. Total RNA, at least 6 micrograms per sample, was extracted from PBMCs with Trizol reagent. Naive CD45RAhigh/CD27high T cell percentages were measured by flow cytometry on a PBMC aliquot from every donor. Library prep was done by 5' RACE. The run used an Illumina HiSeq 2500. The second PCR ran for roughly 6 to 11 cycles and used a J-beta primer mix along with a sample-barcoded 5' primer. Each TCR beta cDNA molecule received a unique molecular identifier from a template-switch 5' adaptor carrying 12 random nucleotides. Each sample yielded at least 2.5 million CDR3-containing paired-end reads. The Mint cDNA synthesis kit, primed by a TRBC-specific oligonucleotide, was used to synthesize first-strand cDNA from all RNA. Following uracil-DNA glycosylase treatment, all cDNA underwent a first 18-cycle PCR with the universal primers M1SS and BC2_uni_R. The authors processed their data as follows. For normalization, 1 million high-quality reads were randomly selected from each sample, with every read carrying a distinct molecular identifier. Reads sharing molecular identifiers were discarded rather than binned into consensus sequences. MiTCR, with a Q25 quality threshold and the strictest error-elimination algorithm, was used for CDR3 identification, clonotype clustering and error correction. A nonparametric unseen species model with Euler transformation was used to estimate lower-bound total TCR beta diversity. TCRdb trimmed public reads at Q25 via fastp, called clones via MiXCR and kept in-frame beta chains. CDR3 protein sequences are deduplicated, and each keeps its most common genes and DNA. Clone size and V and J calls follow TCRdb, not the original study. Here the sample has 730,000 or so distinct CDR3 sequences; 40% to 50% occur a single time. The ten biggest clones cover around 30% of the sample.

Notes on this clonotype: The specificity of this receptor is unknown. No much larger clone exists at a distance of one base, and base qualities are not known.

The source is a man older than 75 in good health. The rearrangement joined TRBV5-1 to TRBJ2-5; the D gene is possibly TRBD1, with 5 bases matching. Sequenced: blood. This receptor has the CDR3 CASRKTVQETQYF. The sequenced DNA: TGCGCCAGCAGGAAGACAGTCCAAGAGACCCAGTACTTC.